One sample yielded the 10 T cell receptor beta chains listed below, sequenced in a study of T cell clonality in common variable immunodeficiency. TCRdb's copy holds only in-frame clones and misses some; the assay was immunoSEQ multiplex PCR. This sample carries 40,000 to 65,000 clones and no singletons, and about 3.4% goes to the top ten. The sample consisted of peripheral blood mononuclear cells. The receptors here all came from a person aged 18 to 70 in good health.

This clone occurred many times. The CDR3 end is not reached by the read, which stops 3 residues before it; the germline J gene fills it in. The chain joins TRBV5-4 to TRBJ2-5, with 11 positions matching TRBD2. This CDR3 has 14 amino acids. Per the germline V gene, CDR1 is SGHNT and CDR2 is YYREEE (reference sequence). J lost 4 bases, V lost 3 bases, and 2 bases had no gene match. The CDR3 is CASSSGLAGETQYF. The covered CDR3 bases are TGTGCCAGCAGCTCCGGACTAGCGGGAGAGACC.

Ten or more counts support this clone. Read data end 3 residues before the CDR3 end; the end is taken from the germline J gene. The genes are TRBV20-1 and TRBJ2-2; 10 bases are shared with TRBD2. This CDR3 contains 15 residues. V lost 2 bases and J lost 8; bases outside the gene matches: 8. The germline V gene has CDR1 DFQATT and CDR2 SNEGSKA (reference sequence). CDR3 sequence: CSARPASGSAGELFF. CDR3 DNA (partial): TGCAGTGCTAGACCGGCTAGCGGGAGTGCTGGGGAG.

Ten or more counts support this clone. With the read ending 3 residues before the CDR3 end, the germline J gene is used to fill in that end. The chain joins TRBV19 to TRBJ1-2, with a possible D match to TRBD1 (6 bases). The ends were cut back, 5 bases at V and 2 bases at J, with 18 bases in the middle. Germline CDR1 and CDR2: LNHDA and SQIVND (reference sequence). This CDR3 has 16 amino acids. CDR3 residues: CASSARGQGRNYGYTF. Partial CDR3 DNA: TGTGCCAGTAGTGCTCGAGGGCAGGGGCGAAACTATGGC.

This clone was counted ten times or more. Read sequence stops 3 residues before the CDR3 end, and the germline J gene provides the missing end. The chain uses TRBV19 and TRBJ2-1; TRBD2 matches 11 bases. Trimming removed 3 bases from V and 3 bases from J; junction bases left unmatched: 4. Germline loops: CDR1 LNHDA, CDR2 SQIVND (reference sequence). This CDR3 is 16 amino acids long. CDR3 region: CASSIPGTSGYNEQFF. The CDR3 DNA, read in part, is TGTGCCAGTAGTATTCCCGGGACTAGCGGCTACAATGAG.

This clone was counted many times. The sequenced CDR3 bases are TGTGCCATCAGTGAGGCAGGGGTGGAGACC. It yields the protein CAISEAGVET. The entire CDR3 reads CAISEAGVETQYF. The chain is built from TRBV10-3 and TRBJ2-5, with D possibly being TRBD1 (6 bases). The CDR3 goes on 3 residues after the read ends, and that part is filled in from the germline J gene. Trimming took 2 bases from V and 5 from J, leaving 9 bases between them. Germline V CDR1 and CDR2: ENHRY, SYGVKD. This CDR3 region has 13 residues.

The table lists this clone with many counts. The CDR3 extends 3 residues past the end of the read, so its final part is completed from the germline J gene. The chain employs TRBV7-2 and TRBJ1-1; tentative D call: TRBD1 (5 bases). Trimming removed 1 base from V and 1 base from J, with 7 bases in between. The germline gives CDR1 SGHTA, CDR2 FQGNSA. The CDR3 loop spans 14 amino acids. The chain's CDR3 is CASSLGRGNTEAFF. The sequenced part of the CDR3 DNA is TGTGCCAGCAGCTTAGGGAGGGGGAACACTGAA. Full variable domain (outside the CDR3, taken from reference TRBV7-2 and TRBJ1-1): GAGVSQSPSNKVTEKGKDVELRCDPISGHTALYWYRQSLGQGLEFLIYFQGNSAPDKSGLPSDRFSAERTGGSVSTLTIQRTQQEDSAVYLCASSLGRGNTEAFFGQGTRLTVV.

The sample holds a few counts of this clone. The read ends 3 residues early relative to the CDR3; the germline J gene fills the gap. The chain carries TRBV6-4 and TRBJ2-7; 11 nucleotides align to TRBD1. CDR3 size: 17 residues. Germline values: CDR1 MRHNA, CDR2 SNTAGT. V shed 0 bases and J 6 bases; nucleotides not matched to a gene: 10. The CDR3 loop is CASSDSIVGQGAREQYF. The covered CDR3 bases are TGTGCCAGCAGTGACTCTATAGTCGGACAGGGGGCGCGCGAG.

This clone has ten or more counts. CDR3 in amino acids: CAWRQGSEQYF. Incomplete CDR3 DNA: TGTGCCTGGAGGCAGGGAAGCGAG. This sequence joins TRBV30 and TRBJ2-7; D may be TRBD1 (5 bases). The read ends 3 residues early relative to the CDR3; the germline J gene fills the gap. CDR3 length equals 11 residues. Trimming cost V 3 bases and J 6 bases, with 9 bases left between them. Germline-derived CDR1 and CDR2 are GTSNPN and SVGIG (reference sequence). Based on the CDR3 plus reference TRBV30 and TRBJ2-7, the full variable domain is SQTIHQWPATLVQPVGSPLSLECTVEGTSNPNLYWYRQAAGRGLQLLFYSVGIGQISSEVPQNLSASRPQDRQFILSSKKLLLSDSGFYLCAWRQGSEQYFGPGTRLTVT.

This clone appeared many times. CDR3 sequence reads: CSARGGSSGNTIYF. The covered CDR3 bases are TGCAGTGCCCGGGGAGGCAGCTCTGGAAACACC. V gene TRBV20-1 combines with J gene TRBJ1-3; D gene unclear. The CDR3 end falls 3 residues outside the read, so it is completed with the germline J gene. Trimming removed 6 bases from V and 0 bases from J, with 12 bases in between. The CDR3 covers 14 residues. The V gene's germline CDR1 is DFQATT and CDR2 SNEGSKA (reference sequence).

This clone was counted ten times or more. The CDR3 protein is CSARDLRVNSYEQYF. The CDR3 bases that were read are TGCAGTGCTAGAGATCTCAGGGTGAACTCCTACGAG. The chain combines TRBV20-1 with TRBJ2-7; a weak D match, TRBD1 (5 bases). The sequenced fragment ends 3 residues before the CDR3 boundary, so the rest is inferred from the germline J gene. Looked up from germline, CDR1 is DFQATT and CDR2 is SNEGSKA (reference sequence). The CDR3 consists of 15 residues. With 0 bases removed from V and 0 bases from J, the gap between germline ends came to 12 bases.